This TCR beta chain was captured by sequencing in a study of CD8 T cells in Susac syndrome (dated by TCRdb to the late 2010s). For the study in its entirety: The study used repertoire sequencing to test whether antigen drove CD8+ T cell activation and differentiation in Susac syndrome. Clonality of the CD8+ T cell repertoire was compared between around 13 healthy donors, about 14 Susac syndrome patients and some 15 multiple sclerosis patients. Points the paper makes about the study in general: The number of individuals in the TCR sequencing and HLA analysis was acknowledged as relatively small.

RNA was extracted using the RNeasy kit, and about 0.45 to 1 microgram was reverse transcribed with random hexamers. The immunoSEQ multiplex PCR assay, which covers 54 Vbeta and 13 Jbeta segments, was used to amplify TCR beta CDR3 regions. PCR amplification bias was corrected by using a synthetic template baseline for primer optimization and computational correction. Turning to the authors' computational methods: Reads were annotated to V, D and J genes according to IMGT and were analyzed with immunoSEQ Analyzer, with only productive sequences retained. Clonality was calculated as one minus the Shannon entropy normalized by log2 of the number of productive unique sequences. For each patient and control, public and private clones were evaluated within the 100 most prevalent clones. A clone was defined as Susac-specific if it was absent from the healthy and MS cohorts, from 1052 published viral clones and from other ImmuneACCESS disease sequences. Using fastp trimming at Q25 and MiXCR clonotype assembly, TCRdb reanalyzed the public sequencing data and kept in-frame beta chains. All rows with the same CDR3 protein become a single entry with the most common DNA and genes. None of the V and J calls come from the authors' own analysis; TCRdb made them. The sample records 350,000 to 550,000 distinct CDR3 sequences, 85% of which are singletons. The top ten constitute approximately 0.12% of the sample.

Notes on this clonotype: There is no known antigen for this receptor. The input lacks base qualities; no much larger clone sits a single base away.

The germline V gene encodes CDR1 SEHNR and CDR2 FQNEAQ (reference sequence). Including cysteine and phenylalanine, the CDR3 has 15 amino acids. Only CDR3 DNA is held: 45 bases, read in frame from base 1. Trimming costs V 5 bases and J 2 bases, and their ends lie 16 bases apart. Peripheral blood CD8+ and CD4+ T cells from healthy donors, Susac syndrome patients and multiple sclerosis patients were profiled by high-throughput TCR beta sequencing. The multiple sclerosis controls were treatment-naive patients whose relapsing-remitting disease, either stable or active, fulfilled the revised McDonald criteria. Bulk CD8+ and CD4+ T cells were purified magnetically by negative isolation, whereas CD8+ TEMRA cells were enriched by FACS. Blood was collected in EDTA tubes and processed within 24 hours, with PBMCs isolated through density gradient centrifugation. PBMCs intended for TCR sequencing were cryopreserved in liquid nitrogen and were subsequently thawed in a 37 degrees C water bath. A purity of at least 90% was achieved for sorted or isolated CD4+, CD8+ and CD8+ TEMRA cells.

Recombination connected TRBV7-9 to TRBJ2-7; the D element might be TRBD1 or TRBD2, as each aligns at 6 bases. This receptor was identified in a human donor with multiple sclerosis. Source material: CD8+ T cells from PBMCs. The base sequence is TGTGCCAGCAGCCCATTCTGGGGGGCGACCTACGAGCAGTACTTC. This codes for CASSPFWGATYEQYF.